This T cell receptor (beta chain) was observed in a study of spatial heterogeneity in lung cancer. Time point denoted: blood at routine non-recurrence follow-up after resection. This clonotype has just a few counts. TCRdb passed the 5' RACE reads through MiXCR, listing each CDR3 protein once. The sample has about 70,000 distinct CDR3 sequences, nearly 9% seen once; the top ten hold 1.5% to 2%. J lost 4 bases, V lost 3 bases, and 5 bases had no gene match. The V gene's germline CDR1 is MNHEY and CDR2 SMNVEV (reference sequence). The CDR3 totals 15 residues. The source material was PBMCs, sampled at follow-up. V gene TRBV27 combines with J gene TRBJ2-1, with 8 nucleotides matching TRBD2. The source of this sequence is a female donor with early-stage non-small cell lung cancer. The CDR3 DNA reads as TGTGCCAGCAGTTTGAGACTAGCGAGATACAATGAGCAGTTCTTC. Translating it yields CASSLRLARYNEQFF.